Listed below are T cell receptor beta chains from one sample, sequenced in a study of naive and memory T cell subsets. TCRdb reprocessed the UMI-ligation and nested PCR reads with MiXCR, giving one entry per CDR3 protein. The table includes about 160,000 distinct CDR3 sequences, about 20% detected once. Sequencing was done on a sample of naive CD4+ T cells from blood. The receptors were sampled from a human donor in good health. The CDR3 runs from the conserved cysteine through the conserved F or W. D genes are given only for firm matches. Clone size appears in some rows only: once, few, many, or a class for an expanded clone.

j_call | d_call | clone_size | v_call | cdr3_aa | cdr3_nt
TRBJ1-2 | NA | NA | TRBV27 | CASSSRGNYNYGYTF | TGTGCCAGCAGTTCCCGGGGGAATTATAACTATGGCTACACCTTC
TRBJ1-5 | NA | NA | TRBV5-4 | CASSLLGARNQPQHF | TGTGCCAGCAGCTTGCTGGGGGCGCGCAATCAGCCCCAGCATTTT
TRBJ2-5 | NA | NA | TRBV29-1 | CSVGRRGTGETQYF | TGCAGCGTTGGGAGGAGGGGGACGGGAGAGACCCAGTACTTC
TRBJ2-5 | NA | many | TRBV5-1 | CASSLTGNTGETQYF | TGCGCCAGCAGCCTGACAGGAAACACGGGGGAGACCCAGTACTTC
TRBJ1-5 | NA | few | TRBV29-1 | CSVVGEGNQPQHF | TGCAGCGTTGTTGGGGAGGGCAATCAGCCCCAGCATTTT
TRBJ2-5 | NA | NA | TRBV20-1 | CSAVGGVTQYF | TGCAGTGCGGTAGGGGGGGTTACCCAGTACTTC
TRBJ2-3 | NA | few | TRBV7-8 | CASSLGARTDTQYF | TGTGCCAGCAGCTTAGGTGCTCGCACAGATACGCAGTATTTT
TRBJ2-1 | TRBD2 | NA | TRBV24-1 | CATGTTYNEQFF | TGTGCCACCGGGACTACCTACAATGAGCAGTTCTTC
TRBJ1-5 | TRBD1 | many | TRBV11-2 | CASSSRGRDQPQHF | TGTGCCAGCAGCTCCAGGGGGCGCGATCAGCCCCAGCATTTT
TRBJ2-1 | NA | NA | TRBV20-1 | CSPGGGSSYNEQFF | TGCAGCCCAGGAGGGGGGAGCTCCTACAATGAGCAGTTCTTC
TRBJ2-3 | NA | many | TRBV12-3/TRBV12-4 | CASSLRGLRATDTQYF | TGTGCCAGCAGCCTCCGGGGTCTGCGTGCCACAGATACGCAGTATTTT
TRBJ1-1 | TRBD1 | few | TRBV5-1 | CASSLNGDRVNEAFF | TGCGCCAGCAGCTTGAACGGGGACAGGGTGAATGAAGCTTTCTTT
TRBJ1-2 | NA | NA | TRBV12-3/TRBV12-4 | CASSYVVGAPVYGYTF | TGTGCCAGCAGTTATGTCGTCGGCGCTCCGGTATATGGCTACACCTTC
TRBJ2-3 | TRBD1 | few | TRBV7-6 | CASSSTGTGASTDTQYF | TGTGCCAGCAGCTCTACCGGGACAGGCGCTAGCACAGATACGCAGTATTTT
TRBJ2-5 | NA | few | TRBV12-5 | CASGYGEETQYF | TGTGCTAGTGGTTACGGAGAAGAGACCCAGTACTTC
TRBJ2-7 | NA | NA | TRBV3-1 | CASSHSGTNYEQYF | TGTGCCAGCAGCCATTCCGGGACAAACTACGAGCAGTACTTC
TRBJ2-4 | NA | few | TRBV20-1 | CSATRPKNIQYF | TGCAGTGCAACGAGGCCGAAAAACATTCAGTACTTC
TRBJ2-1 | TRBD1 | few | TRBV5-1 | CASGDRVHNEQFF | TGCGCCAGCGGGGACAGGGTGCACAATGAGCAGTTCTTC